This T cell receptor beta chain came from a study of graft-versus-host responses after intestinal transplantation. The CDR3 consists of 14 residues. Germline assignment: CDR1 GTSNPN and CDR2 SVGIG (reference sequence). The V gene lost 2 bases and the J gene lost 0 bases, with 8 bases spanning the gap. Concerning this clone: The antigen is not known.

Method: immunoSEQ multiplex PCR; TCRdb's copy keeps in-frame clones and lacks some. The sample includes 50,000 to 55,000 clones, around 89% seen only once; the top ten take 0.62%. This receptor was taken from a human donor who was the organ donor for an intestinal transplant. The sample here was unstimulated CD4+ T cells sorted from spleen or lymph node cells, taken before transplant. The V call is TRBV30, the J call TRBJ1-5; no reliable D call. In DNA, the CDR3 is TGTGCCTGGAGTTCTCTATATAGCAATCAGCCCCAGCATTTT. This codes for CAWSSLYSNQPQHF.